This section outlines one TCR beta chain sequence together with its context. CDR1 is SGHTA and CDR2 is FQGTGA in the germline V gene. Trimming took off 6 bases at V and 1 base at J, with 9 bases between the two ends. The CDR3 totals 13 residues. This specimen comes from a study of T cell changes during pregnancy in multiple sclerosis. Libraries were prepared by immunoSEQ multiplex PCR; TCRdb keeps only in-frame clonotypes and omits some of them. This repertoire shows tens of thousands of clones, around nine tenths found once; its top ten account for around 0.81%. The chain carries TRBV7-3 and TRBJ1-1, with D unclear. The clonotype originates from a female donor with multiple sclerosis, enrolled in a pregnancy study. Source: peripheral blood, taken before pregnancy. CDR3 bases: TGTGCCAGCAGTTTTGACAAGAACACTGAAGCTTTCTTT. This encodes CASSFDKNTEAFF.